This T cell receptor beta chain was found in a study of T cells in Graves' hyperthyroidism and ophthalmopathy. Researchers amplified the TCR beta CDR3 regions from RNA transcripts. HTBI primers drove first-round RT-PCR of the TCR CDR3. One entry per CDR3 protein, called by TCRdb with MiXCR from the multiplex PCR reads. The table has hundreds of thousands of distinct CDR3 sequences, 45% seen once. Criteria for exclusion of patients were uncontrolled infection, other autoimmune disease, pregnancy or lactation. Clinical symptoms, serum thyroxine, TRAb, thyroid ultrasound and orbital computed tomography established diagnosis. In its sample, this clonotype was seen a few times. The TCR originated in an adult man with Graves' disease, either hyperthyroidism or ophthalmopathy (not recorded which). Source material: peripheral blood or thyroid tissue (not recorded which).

CDR3 in amino acids: CASSSTWNTGELFF. Here the CDR3 DNA reads TGTGCCAGCAGCTCTACTTGGAACACCGGGGAGCTGTTTTTT. The chain employs TRBV7-2 and TRBJ2-2; D is unclear. Trimming left V 4 bases short and J 1 base short, with 7 bases between. The germline CDR1 and CDR2 sequences are SGHTA and FQGNSA. The CDR3 length is 14 residues.